At least ten counts were recorded for the clone carrying this T cell receptor beta chain. Template material for amplifying TCR beta CDR3 regions consisted of RNA transcripts. First-round RT-PCR targeting the TCR CDR3 was performed with the HTBI primer set. TCRdb called the multiplex PCR reads again in MiXCR, with one record for every CDR3 protein. The profile shows roughly 710,000 distinct CDR3 sequences, roughly 32% of them singletons. This sample stems from a study of T cells in Graves' hyperthyroidism and ophthalmopathy. The source of this sequence is a woman aged 40 to 50 with Graves' hyperthyroidism. The sequencing input was blood.

Written as DNA, the CDR3 is TGCGCCAGCAGTGGCGAGCCAAGCGGCAATCAGCCCCAGCATTTT. Its translation is CASSGEPSGNQPQHF. The genes are TRBV10-2 and TRBJ1-5; D ambiguous. Trimming took 4 bases from V and 2 from J, leaving 12 bases between them. CDR1 is WSHSY, CDR2 SAAADI, per germline. The CDR3 has 15 amino acids.